These 9 T cell receptor beta chains were sequenced from one sample in a study of CD8 T cells in Susac syndrome. With random hexamers, about 0.45 to 1 ug RNA was reverse transcribed. One entry per CDR3 protein results from TCRdb running MiXCR on the immunoSEQ multiplex PCR reads. The sample lists about 69,000 distinct CDR3 sequences; roughly 94% were seen once. Sequencing used CD8+ T cells from PBMCs. The origin of the receptors is a human donor in good health.

The rearrangement uses TRBV6-2 or TRBV6-3 and TRBJ1-1; the match to TRBD1 covers 8 bases. Trimming cost V 4 bases and J 7 bases; bases outside gene matches: 5. The CDR3 has 13 amino acids. Looked up from germline, CDR1 is MNHEY and CDR2 is SVGEGT. The CDR3 nucleotides read TGTGCCAGCAGTTTTGAACAGGGGGATGAAGCTTTCTTT. This encodes CASSFEQGDEAFF.

This sequence joins TRBV5-4 and TRBJ2-3; D remains unclear. The CDR3 spans 13 residues. Between the trimmed V and J ends, which lost 7 bases and 4 bases, there was a span of 13 bases. Germline loops: CDR1 SGHNT, CDR2 YYREEE (reference sequence). The DNA of the CDR3 is TGTGCCAGCTCCCCTCGAGGCGCAGATACGCAGTATTTT. Protein product: CASSPRGADTQYF. Filled out from reference TRBV5-4 and TRBJ2-3, the complete variable domain reads ETGVTQSPTHLIKTRGQQVTLRCSSQSGHNTVSWYQQALGQGPQFIFQYYREEENGRGNFPPRFSGLQFPNYSSELNVNALELDDSALYLCASSPRGADTQYFGPGTRLTVL.

The rearrangement links TRBV24-1 to TRBJ2-5; the D is unclear. Germline CDR1 and CDR2: KGHDR and SFDVKD. The CDR3 has 16 residues. V lost 4 bases and J lost 7, with 21 bases in between. CDR3 loop: CATSDSPSEAVGTQYF. In DNA form, the CDR3 reads TGTGCCACCAGTGACTCCCCGAGTGAGGCGGTCGGGACCCAGTACTTC.

This chain uses TRBV28 with TRBJ2-7; TRBD2 is a possible D gene (5 bases). The germline V and J ends were trimmed by 6 bases and 5 bases, with 17 bases remaining between them. Looked up from germline, CDR1 is MDHEN and CDR2 is SYDVKM. CDR3 size: 14 residues. In DNA form, the CDR3 reads TGTGCCAGCAGCCCCCCAGAGGGTCCGGACGAGCAGTACTTC. Residues: CASSPPEGPDEQYF.

J is TRBJ2-7 and V is TRBV7-9, with a weak D call TRBD1 (7 bases). The CDR3 consists of 14 residues. The germline V gene encodes CDR1 SEHNR and CDR2 FQNEAQ (reference sequence). Trimming left V 5 bases short and J 1 base short, with 12 bases between. CDR3 sequence reads: CASSGGTVSYEQYF. CDR3 bases: TGTGCCAGCAGCGGGGGGACAGTTTCCTACGAGCAGTACTTC.

The chain couples TRBV7-6 to TRBJ2-5, with TRBD1 identical over 8 bases. Trimming took 2 bases from V and 4 from J; bases not matched to a gene: 6. Germline-derived CDR1 and CDR2 are SGHVS and FNYEAQ. CDR3 length: 15 amino acids. CDR3 amino acids: CASSLPRGRGETQYF. The CDR3 nucleotides are TGTGCCAGCAGCTTACCCAGGGGGCGAGGAGAGACCCAGTACTTC.

V usage is TRBV30 and J usage is TRBJ2-6; D possibly corresponds to TRBD2 (6 bases). This CDR3 is built from 20 residues. Germline V gene sequence: CDR1 GTSNPN, CDR2 SVGIG (reference sequence). V was cut by 4 bases and J by 0 bases, with 25 bases left in between. The DNA for the CDR3 is TGTGCCTGGACCGAAAGGGGACTTGGACATCCTGTCTCTGGGGCCAACGTCCTGACTTTC. It yields the protein CAWTERGLGHPVSGANVLTF.

The chain is built from TRBV28 and TRBJ1-1, with D possibly TRBD1 on 5 matching bases. Germline V gene data show CDR1 as MDHEN and CDR2 as SYDVKM. This CDR3 has 13 residues. The germline V and J ends were trimmed by 6 bases and 6 bases, with 14 bases remaining between them. CDR3 residues: CASRSLREPEAFF. The DNA for the CDR3 is TGTGCCAGCAGATCCCTCAGGGAACCTGAAGCTTTCTTT.

The chain employs TRBV24-1 and TRBJ1-2, with D perhaps matching TRBD1 (6 bases). Trimming shortened V by 0 bases and J by 6 bases, and 13 bases separated the two germline ends. The CDR3 length is 15 residues. Germline V gives CDR1 KGHDR, CDR2 SFDVKD. DNA for the CDR3: TGTGCCACCAGTGATTTGGGCAGGGGAATGGATGGCTACACCTTC. Amino acids: CATSDLGRGMDGYTF.